Presented here are 24 T cell receptor beta chains from one specimen sequenced in a study of control samples from healthy donors and cancer patients. The assay was immunoSEQ multiplex PCR, and TCRdb's table has in-frame clones only and misses some. The sample includes about 86,000 clones, roughly 93% of them seen just once. Material for sequencing was blood. These receptors were taken from a woman aged 25-40 years in good health.

The chain recombines TRBV6-2 or TRBV6-3 with TRBJ2-1; D is perhaps TRBD2 (6 bases). This CDR3 region has 14 residues. V shed 4 bases and J shed 4 bases, with 11 bases lying between them. The V gene's germline CDR1 is MNHEY and CDR2 SVGEGT. CDR3: CASSWDLPYNEQFF. For the CDR3, the DNA is TGTGCCAGCAGTTGGGACTTACCTTACAATGAGCAGTTCTTC.

The chain carries TRBV27 and TRBJ1-2; D is ambiguous. The V and J ends lost 1 base and 4 bases respectively, with 22 bases between them. This CDR3 is 18 amino acids long. Germline V gene data show CDR1 as MNHEY and CDR2 as SMNVEV (reference sequence). The CDR3 region has the DNA TGTGCCAGCAGTTTATTTTCCAGACTCACCACGCTCGGCTATGGCTACACCTTC. This sequence encodes CASSLFSRLTTLGYGYTF.

The gene calls are TRBV19 and TRBJ1-2; D call uncertain. V lost 5 bases to trimming and J lost 2 bases, with 21 bases between them. Germline lookup yields CDR1 LNHDA and CDR2 SQIVND (reference sequence). The length of the CDR3 is 17 residues. The CDR3 is CASSGPALGRKNYGYTF. The CDR3 region has the DNA TGTGCCAGTAGTGGCCCCGCCCTGGGCCGAAAAAACTATGGCTACACCTTC.

The chain is built from TRBV25-1 and TRBJ1-3; 7 bases align to TRBD1. The CDR3 runs to 15 residues. Germline values: CDR1 MGHDK, CDR2 SYGVNS. V lost 5 bases and J lost 0; bases outside the gene matches: 4. The CDR3 region is CASSPGGNSGNTIYF. Written as DNA, the CDR3 is TGTGCCAGCAGTCCAGGGGGGAACTCTGGAAACACCATATATTTT. Using reference TRBV25-1 and TRBJ1-3 for the parts outside the CDR3, the full variable domain is EADIYQTPRYLVIGTGKKITLECSQTMGHDKMYWYQQDPGMELHLIHYSYGVNSTEKGDLSSESTVSRIRTEHFPLTLESARPSHTSQYLCASSPGGNSGNTIYFGEGSWLTVV.

The rearrangement uses TRBV30 and TRBJ1-5; 7 positions match TRBD1. CDR1 GTSNPN and CDR2 SVGIG come from the germline V gene (reference sequence). Trimming removed 3 bases from V and 3 bases from J; junction bases left unmatched: 5. This CDR3 is 14 amino acids long. The CDR3 sequence: CAWRQTGDNQPQHF. CDR3 sequence (DNA): TGTGCCTGGAGACAAACAGGGGACAATCAGCCCCAGCATTTT. Using reference TRBV30 and TRBJ1-5 for the parts outside the CDR3, the full variable domain is SQTIHQWPATLVQPVGSPLSLECTVEGTSNPNLYWYRQAAGRGLQLLFYSVGIGQISSEVPQNLSASRPQDRQFILSSKKLLLSDSGFYLCAWRQTGDNQPQHFGDGTRLSIL.

The chain combines TRBV18 with TRBJ2-5; TRBD2 aligns across 11 bases. V lost 3 bases to trimming and J lost 2 bases; unmatched junction nucleotides: 5. CDR3 size: 16 residues. Germline V gives CDR1 KGHSH, CDR2 LQKENI. CDR3 residues: CASSPSGTSGQETQYF. DNA of the CDR3: TGTGCCAGCTCACCGTCCGGGACTAGCGGACAAGAGACCCAGTACTTC.

The rearrangement links TRBV5-6 to TRBJ2-7; 7 bases map to TRBD1. The CDR3 loop spans 14 amino acids. The germline gives CDR1 SGHDT, CDR2 YYEEEE. The V and J ends lost 4 bases and 2 bases, in that order; junction bases with no gene match: 6. The DNA for the CDR3 is TGTGCCAGCAGCCCCGGGGACAGCCCCTACGAGCAGTACTTC. This translates into CASSPGDSPYEQYF.

The genes are TRBV4-2 and TRBJ2-7, with D possibly being TRBD2 (6 bases). V dropped 0 bases and J dropped 6 bases, with 15 bases sitting between them. This CDR3 comprises 15 residues. Germline CDR1 LGHNA, CDR2 YNFKEQ. Here the CDR3 DNA reads TGTGCCAGCAGCCAAGAAGATGGAGGGACCGGCGAGCAGTACTTC. Amino acid sequence: CASSQEDGGTGEQYF.

This chain uses TRBV4-1 with TRBJ1-5; unclear D gene. The CDR3 loop spans 16 amino acids. V was clipped by 1 base and J by 4 bases, with 14 bases between them. CDR1 is MGHRA, CDR2 YSYEKL, per germline. CDR3 in DNA: TGCGCCAGCAGCCAAGGGAGAGGGCGGGATAATCAGCCCCAGCATTTT. Protein product: CASSQGRGRDNQPQHF.

This chain connects TRBV7-9 to TRBJ2-1, with D perhaps matching TRBD2 (6 bases). Germline V CDR1 and CDR2: SEHNR, FQNEAQ (reference sequence). This CDR3 has 14 amino acids. Trimming removed 5 bases at V and 8 bases at J, with 16 bases between. CDR3 DNA sequence: TGTGCCAGCAGCCGGGACGGGAGTTTAGATGAGCAGTTCTTC. Translation: CASSRDGSLDEQFF.

The chain joins TRBV3-1 (or the pseudogene TRBV3-2) to TRBJ1-1; D unresolved. In germline, CDR1 is LGHDT, CDR2 YNNKEL (reference sequence). The CDR3 consists of 12 residues. With 1 base removed from V and 7 bases from J, the gap between germline ends came to 7 bases. The chain's CDR3 is CASSQVGFEAFF. The CDR3 nucleotides read TGTGCCAGCAGCCAAGTTGGGTTTGAAGCTTTCTTT.

J is TRBJ2-6 and V is TRBV4-2; no clear D gene. The CDR3 is made up of 15 amino acids. Trimming left V 0 bases short and J 1 base short, with 4 bases between. CDR1 LGHNA and CDR2 YNFKEQ come from the germline V gene. CDR3 sequence (DNA): TGTGCCAGCAGCCAAGATCCATCTGGGGCCAACGTCCTGACTTTC. Protein product: CASSQDPSGANVLTF.

V gene TRBV7-8 combines with J gene TRBJ2-3; TRBD1 might be the D (5 bases). CDR1 and CDR2 (germline): SGHVS, FQNEAQ. Trimming took off 2 bases at V and 1 base at J, with 10 bases between the two ends. The CDR3 extends over 15 amino acids. The CDR3 DNA sequence: TGTGCCAGCAGCTTATTAAGACAGCGCACAGATACGCAGTATTTT. This encodes CASSLLRQRTDTQYF.

This rearrangement joins TRBV18 to TRBJ2-3; 7 nucleotides match TRBD1. The V gene end was trimmed by 5 bases and the J gene end by 0 bases; junction bases not matched to a gene: 8. Germline values: CDR1 KGHSH, CDR2 LQKENI. The CDR3 spans 16 residues. The chain's CDR3 is CASSTDEGASTDTQYF. As DNA, the CDR3 is TGTGCCAGCTCAACCGACGAGGGGGCCAGCACAGATACGCAGTATTTT.

The CDR3 DNA follows: TGTGCCAGCGTGGGGGGACCCGACGGCTACACCTTC. It yields the protein CASVGGPDGYTF. The V and J genes are TRBV6-6 and TRBJ1-2; D is perhaps TRBD1 (5 bases). The CDR3 totals 12 residues. The V and J ends lost 8 bases and 8 bases respectively, with 15 bases between them. CDR1 MNHNY and CDR2 SVGAGI come from the germline V gene (reference sequence).

The V and J genes are TRBV28 and TRBJ2-1; TRBD2 agrees at 9 bases. The CDR3 is made up of 17 amino acids. Germline trimming cut 4 bases from V and 8 bases from J; bases unmatched to any gene: 15. Germline CDR1 reads MDHEN; CDR2 reads SYDVKM. In DNA form, the CDR3 reads TGTGCCAGCAGTTCCGGTTATAGCGGGAGCACGGTCGATGAGCAGTTCTTC. Translation gives CASSSGYSGSTVDEQFF.

The chain uses TRBV14 and TRBJ1-6; D not certain. The CDR3 runs to 13 residues. With 4 bases removed from V and 4 bases from J, the gap between germline ends came to 5 bases. The germline CDR1 and CDR2 sequences are SGHDN and FVKESK. The CDR3 DNA reads TGTGCCAGCAGCCTCCTTTATAATTCACCCCTCCACTTT. Amino acids: CASSLLYNSPLHF.

This sequence joins TRBV19 and TRBJ2-2, with 16 bases fitting TRBD2. V shed 5 bases and J 3 bases; nucleotides not matched to a gene: 18. Germline CDR1 and CDR2: LNHDA and SQIVND (reference sequence). The CDR3 is made up of 22 amino acids. CDR3 sequence reads: CASSPPWGLAGGPLSYTGELFF. CDR3 in DNA: TGTGCCAGTAGTCCCCCCTGGGGACTAGCGGGAGGGCCGTTGAGTTACACCGGGGAGCTGTTTTTT.

The chain carries TRBV2 and TRBJ1-5; D is ambiguous. The V end was cut by 4 bases, the J end by 9 bases, with 7 bases between. The germline gives CDR1 SNHLY, CDR2 FYNNEI. The CDR3 covers 11 residues. This CDR3 is CASSGMGPQHF. Here the CDR3 DNA reads TGTGCCAGCAGTGGCATGGGGCCCCAGCATTTT.

V is TRBV19 and J is TRBJ1-2; 8 bases are a match to TRBD1. The germline V gene has CDR1 LNHDA and CDR2 SQIVND (reference sequence). V lost 5 bases, J lost 6 bases, and 2 bases stayed unmatched. CDR3 length: 12 residues. The CDR3 protein is CASSRTGNGYTF. CDR3 sequence (DNA): TGTGCCAGTAGTCGGACAGGGAATGGCTACACCTTC.

The chain joins TRBV5-6 to TRBJ2-3, with D maybe TRBD1 (5 bases). CDR1 is SGHDT, CDR2 YYEEEE, per germline. V dropped 1 base and J dropped 7 bases, with 13 bases sitting between them. The CDR3 sequence is 14 residues long. The CDR3 nucleotides are TGTGCCAGCAGCTTGTACAGGTACATGAATACGCAGTATTTT. It codes for CASSLYRYMNTQYF. The full variable domain, rest sourced from reference TRBV5-6 and TRBJ2-3, is DAGVTQSPTHLIKTRGQQVTLRCSPKSGHDTVSWYQQALGQGPQFIFQYYEEEERQRGNFPDRFSGHQFPNYSSELNVNALLLGDSALYLCASSLYRYMNTQYFGPGTRLTVL.

The chain uses TRBV24-1 and TRBJ1-2; the D gene is possibly TRBD1 (6 bases). The CDR3 consists of 14 residues. Germline V gene sequence: CDR1 KGHDR, CDR2 SFDVKD. Trimming shortened V by 4 bases and J by 8 bases, and 16 bases separated the two germline ends. Here the CDR3 reads CATSDAGARSGYTF. The CDR3 DNA sequence: TGTGCCACCAGTGACGCAGGGGCTCGATCGGGCTACACCTTC.

This clone was seen only once. The V call is TRBV28, the J call TRBJ2-7; 12 bases are shared with TRBD1. Trimming removed 4 bases from V and 7 bases from J; junction bases left unmatched: 11. This CDR3 comprises 16 residues. Germline V lookup: CDR1 MDHEN, CDR2 SYDVKM. CDR3 residues: CASSSPTGQGAFEQYF. CDR3 nucleotide sequence: TGTGCCAGCAGTTCACCTACGGGACAGGGGGCCTTTGAGCAGTACTTC. The variable domain in full, with the rest retrieved from reference TRBV28 and TRBJ2-7, is DVKVTQSSRYLVKRTGEKVFLECVQDMDHENMFWYRQDPGLGLRLIYFSYDVKMKEKGDIPEGYSVSREKKERFSLILESASTNQTSMYLCASSSPTGQGAFEQYFGPGTRLTVT.

The V call is TRBV5-4, the J call TRBJ1-2, with 9 bases identical to TRBD1. The CDR3 runs to 16 residues. CDR1 SGHNT and CDR2 YYREEE come from the germline V gene (reference sequence). V dropped 5 bases and J dropped 0; count of bases not matched to a gene: 8. The CDR3 is CASRAGTGIANYGYTF. DNA of the CDR3: TGTGCCAGCAGAGCCGGGACAGGGATAGCTAACTATGGCTACACCTTC.